The rows below give T cell receptor beta chains drawn from one sample of a study of identical twins. Using its own MiXCR run on the 5' RACE reads, TCRdb lists one record per CDR3 protein. The data show 700,000 or so distinct CDR3 sequences, 21% seen once. These data are also associated with another study on T cells expressing NK-cell markers.

The specimen sequenced was PBMCs. The source of these receptors is a woman aged 18-35 years in good health. CDR3s include the opening cysteine and the closing phenylalanine or tryptophan. The D gene is left open where the match is weak. Clone size is shown for a subset of rows, as once, few, many or a class of expanded clone.

size	V	D	J	DNA	CDR3
-	TRBV29-1	-	TRBJ2-2	TGCAGCGTGGTCCGTACCGGGGAGCTGTTTTTT	CSVVRTGELFF
-	TRBV9	TRBD2	TRBJ2-1	TGTGCCAGCAGCGTGCAGGGACTAGCGGGAGATGAGCAGTTCTTC	CASSVQGLAGDEQFF
few	TRBV7-3	-	TRBJ2-2	TGTGCCAGCAGCTTACTAGGGGGGGAGGACACCGGGGAGCTGTTTTTT	CASSLLGGEDTGELFF
-	TRBV5-1	-	TRBJ2-1	TGCGCCAGCGGAGTGGGGGACAACAATGAGCAGTTCTTC	CASGVGDNNEQFF
few	TRBV10-3	TRBD1	TRBJ2-1	TGTGCCATCAGTGGACAGGGGATAATAGATGAGCAGTTCTTC	CAISGQGIIDEQFF
few	TRBV3-1	-	TRBJ2-2	TGTGCCAGCAGCCAGTGGTCTATGAACACCGGGGAGCTGTTTTTT	CASSQWSMNTGELFF
-	TRBV9	TRBD1	TRBJ2-2	TGTGCCAGCAGCGGACTACAGGGGGCCCGGGAGCTGTTTTTT	CASSGLQGARELFF
few	TRBV5-1	TRBD2	TRBJ2-5	TGCGCCAGCAGCTTTCTAGCGGACGAGACCCAGTACTTC	CASSFLADETQYF
-	TRBV20-1	-	TRBJ2-7	TGCAGTGCTACAGGGTCCCGAGGGAATGTCTACGAGCAGTACTTC	CSATGSRGNVYEQYF
few	TRBV10-3	TRBD2	TRBJ2-1	TGTGCCATCAGTGAGTCCGGAGCGGGGGGGACCTTAAGTCACAATGAGCAGTTCTTC	CAISESGAGGTLSHNEQFF
-	TRBV30	-	TRBJ2-7	TGTGCCTGGAGTGCGGACGAGGTGGGGCAGTACTTC	CAWSADEVGQYF
-	TRBV7-2	-	TRBJ2-7	TGTGCCACCTCACTGAGTCGATCCTACGAGCAGTACTTC	CATSLSRSYEQYF
-	TRBV9	-	TRBJ2-3	TGTGCCAGCAGCGTCCGGGACTCCCGCACAGATACGCAGTATTTT	CASSVRDSRTDTQYF
few	TRBV7-2	TRBD2	TRBJ2-1	TGTGCCAGCAGCTTAGCGGTAGGACTAGCGGGCGAGCAGTTCTTC	CASSLAVGLAGEQFF
few	TRBV20-1	TRBD2	TRBJ2-3	TGCAGTGCTAGAATGCTAGCGGGGTTCACAGATACGCAGTATTTT	CSARMLAGFTDTQYF
many	TRBV6-5	-	TRBJ1-1	TGTGCCAGCAGTTACGATAAGTCGGCAGTGGGGAACACTGAAGCTTTCTTT	CASSYDKSAVGNTEAFF
many	TRBV20-1	TRBD2	TRBJ2-1	TGCAGTGCTTCGGGAGGGCGCTCCTACAATGAGCAGTTCTTC	CSASGGRSYNEQFF
-	TRBV5-1	-	TRBJ2-1	TGCGCCAGCAGACGCTCCGGGCGTGATGAGCAGTTCTTC	CASRRSGRDEQFF
-	TRBV20-1	-	TRBJ2-7	TGCAGTGCAGACCGCACGGCAAACTCCTACGAGCAGTACTTC	CSADRTANSYEQYF
many	TRBV4-3	-	TRBJ1-2	TGCGCCAGCAGCCAAGCCCATCCATGGACGGCTGGCACTAACTATGGCTACACCTTC	CASSQAHPWTAGTNYGYTF
-	TRBV5-1	-	TRBJ2-7	TGCGCCAGCAGCTTGGTGTCGGAGACCTACGAGCAGTACTTC	CASSLVSETYEQYF
many	TRBV9	-	TRBJ2-3	TGTGCCAGCATGGAGGCTAATACAGATACGCAGTATTTT	CASMEANTDTQYF
-	TRBV5-1	TRBD1	TRBJ2-2	TGCGCCAGCTTTGATCAGGGGGCGTCTGGGGAGCTGTTTTTT	CASFDQGASGELFF
-	TRBV18	-	TRBJ2-1	TGTGCCAGCTCACCACTTATCCGAGAGGGTCCTCCAGGAGAGCAGTTCTTC	CASSPLIREGPPGEQFF
-	TRBV5-1	TRBD1	TRBJ2-5	TGCGCCAGCAGCTTCGACAGGGAAAAGACCCAGTACTTC	CASSFDREKTQYF
-	TRBV2	-	TRBJ2-6	TGTGCCAGGGGGGGACGGTCCTCTGGGGCCAACGTCCTGACTTTC	CARGGRSSGANVLTF
-	TRBV20-1	TRBD1	TRBJ2-7	TGCAGTGCTACCCCAGGACAGGGCTCTCGCGAGCAGTACTTC	CSATPGQGSREQYF
many	TRBV4-1	TRBD1	TRBJ1-1	TGCGCCAGCAGCCATTCCGACAGGGTGAACACTGAAGCTTTCTTT	CASSHSDRVNTEAFF
few	TRBV7-9	-	TRBJ1-6	TGTGCCAGCAGCTTCAGGGTGGAGAATTCACCCCTCCACTTT	CASSFRVENSPLHF
few	TRBV9	TRBD1	TRBJ2-5	TGTGCCAGCAGCGCCGGACAGGGAGGGACCCAGTACTTC	CASSAGQGGTQYF
-	TRBV7-2	-	TRBJ2-7	TGTGCCAGCAGTACGACCGGAGGTCGGGGCTCCGAGCAGTACTTC	CASSTTGGRGSEQYF
few	TRBV20-1	-	TRBJ2-3	TGCAGTGCTAGGGGTCGGGTGAACACAGATACGCAGTATTTT	CSARGRVNTDTQYF
-	TRBV10-3	-	TRBJ2-7	TGTGCCATCAGTAAACCTCTAGCATCCGAGCAGTACTTC	CAISKPLASEQYF
few	TRBV20-1	TRBD1	TRBJ1-2	TGCAGTGCTAGCGGACAGGTCTCCTACTATGGCTACACCTTC	CSASGQVSYYGYTF